These 24 T cell receptor beta chains originate from one sample sequenced in a study of blood T cell repertoires in COVID-19. TCRdb's copy holds only in-frame clones and misses some; the assay was immunoSEQ multiplex PCR. The sample holds 250,000 to 300,000 clones, under 90% seen once. Sample: peripheral blood. The receptors stem from a woman in her sixties with active or convalescent COVID-19.

The rearrangement joins TRBV5-6 to TRBJ2-3; the match to TRBD2 covers 9 bases. This CDR3 is built from 17 residues. V dropped 4 bases and J dropped 0; count of bases not matched to a gene: 9. The V gene's germline CDR1 is SGHDT and CDR2 YYEEEE. The CDR3 coding sequence is TGTGCCAGCAGCAGACTAGCGGAGACTGCTAGCACAGATACGCAGTATTTT. Residues: CASSRLAETASTDTQYF.

The CDR3 sequence is CASSPRQGDTGELFF. DNA of the CDR3: TGCGCCAGCAGCCCTCGACAGGGGGACACCGGGGAGCTGTTTTTT. V gene TRBV5-1 combines with J gene TRBJ2-2; 9 bases match TRBD1. Germline V gene lookup returns CDR1 SGHRS and CDR2 YFSETQ. This CDR3 is built from 15 residues. Losses at the gene ends were 4 bases for V and 3 bases for J; bases not matched to a gene: 4.

This clone was seen once. J is TRBJ1-6 and V is TRBV14; D ambiguous. The CDR3 runs to 14 residues. V was trimmed by 4 bases and J by 7 bases, leaving 11 bases between them. Germline lookup yields CDR1 SGHDN and CDR2 FVKESK. The CDR3 is CASSPGVVNSPLHF. In DNA form, the CDR3 reads TGTGCCAGCAGCCCGGGAGTGGTAAATTCACCCCTCCACTTT.

This rearrangement joins TRBV10-3 to TRBJ1-1, with a weak D call TRBD1 (6 bases). The CDR3 is made up of 12 amino acids. Germline CDR1 and CDR2: ENHRY and SYGVKD. Trimming took off 3 bases at V and 7 bases at J, with 9 bases between the two ends. The CDR3 DNA reads as TGTGCCATCAGTGAACAGGGATATGAAGCTTTCTTT. Translation: CAISEQGYEAFF.

The chain carries TRBV5-1 and TRBJ1-3; D perhaps matches TRBD1 (6 bases). Trimming pared 1 base from V and 5 bases from J, leaving 16 bases between. Germline loops: CDR1 SGHRS, CDR2 YFSETQ. This CDR3 is built from 16 residues. The CDR3 DNA sequence: TGCGCCAGCAGCTTGAACCTTCAGGGGCGAAGAAACACCATATATTTT. Translating gives CASSLNLQGRRNTIYF.

The chain joins TRBV10-1 to TRBJ1-2; D uncertain. The germline CDR1 and CDR2 sequences are WNHNN and SYGVQD (reference sequence). V was shortened by 0 bases and J by 7 bases, with 9 bases between the two germline ends. The CDR3 runs to 13 residues. CDR3 sequence reads: CASSESVRGGYTF. In DNA, the CDR3 is TGCGCCAGCAGTGAGTCGGTGCGGGGTGGCTACACCTTC.

V and J are TRBV19 and TRBJ2-6; possibly TRBD2 for D (6 bases). The germline gives CDR1 LNHDA, CDR2 SQIVND (reference sequence). The CDR3 is made up of 17 amino acids. Between the trimmed V and J ends, which lost 7 bases and 0 bases, there was a span of 16 bases. For the CDR3, the DNA is TGTGCCAGTAAAAGGGTAGCGGCGGACTCTGGGGCCAACGTCCTGACTTTC. As protein: CASKRVAADSGANVLTF.

CDR3: CASSQAIGGEETQYF. DNA of the CDR3: TGTGCCAGCAGCCAAGCAATTGGCGGGGAAGAGACCCAGTACTTC. V is TRBV4-2 and J is TRBJ2-5; D possibly corresponds to TRBD2 (6 bases). CDR1 and CDR2 from the germline V gene are LGHNA and YNFKEQ. The CDR3 length is 15 residues. V was trimmed by 1 base and J by 3 bases, leaving 12 bases between them.

The chain joins TRBV2 to TRBJ1-1; D gene unclear. This CDR3 has 11 amino acids. Germline CDR1 SNHLY, CDR2 FYNNEI. Trimming cost V 2 bases and J 7 bases, with 5 bases left between them. DNA for the CDR3: TGTGCCAGCAGTGAAACATTTGAAGCTTTCTTT. Its protein is CASSETFEAFF.

The chain has TRBV21-1 and TRBJ1-3; the table's D gene call, TRBD1, was not cross checked with the DNA. TRBV21-1 is termed a pseudogene. CDR3 length: 17 amino acids. The CDR3 nucleotides are TGTGCCAGCAGCAAAGGGTTGACACCAATCTCTGGAAACACCATATATTTT. The encoded protein is CASSKGLTPISGNTIYF.

This clone came up a few times. The genes are TRBV28 and TRBJ1-5, with a tentative D call TRBD1 (6 bases). The V and J ends lost 4 bases and 1 base respectively, with 11 bases between them. Germline CDR1 is MDHEN and CDR2 is SYDVKM. The CDR3 is 15 residues long. The CDR3 reads CASSWDMWSNQPQHF. In DNA form, the CDR3 reads TGTGCCAGCAGTTGGGACATGTGGAGCAATCAGCCCCAGCATTTT.

This clone was recorded a few times. The CDR3 DNA sequence: TGTGCCAGCAGCACTTCCTACGAGCAGTACTTC. The encoded protein is CASSTSYEQYF. The gene calls are TRBV7-9 and TRBJ2-7; no clear D gene. The CDR3 runs to 11 residues. CDR1 is SEHNR, CDR2 FQNEAQ, per germline (reference sequence). The V end was cut by 5 bases, the J end by 1 base, with 3 bases between.

DNA of the CDR3: TGTGCCAGCAGCATACGGGACAGGGCTAATTCACCCCTCCACTTT. Its protein is CASSIRDRANSPLHF. V gene TRBV7-2 combines with J gene TRBJ1-6; 9 nucleotides line up with TRBD1. CDR1 and CDR2 from the germline V gene are SGHTA and FQGNSA. V was pared by 5 bases and J by 6 bases, with 5 bases of the junction left unmatched. There are 15 residues in the CDR3.

This chain joins TRBV7-2 and TRBJ2-2; tentatively, D is TRBD2 (6 bases). V was cut by 0 bases and J by 7 bases, with 12 bases left in between. Germline values: CDR1 SGHTA, CDR2 FQGNSA. This CDR3 has 15 residues. The CDR3 coding sequence is TGTGCCAGCAGCTTAGCGTGGAGGGACGGCGGGGAGCTGTTTTTT. Residues: CASSLAWRDGGELFF.

The V gene is TRBV5-8, the J gene TRBJ1-5, with 7 bases fitting TRBD1. The V segment lost 6 bases and the J segment 6 bases; nucleotides outside the gene matches: 9. The germline V gene encodes CDR1 SGHTS and CDR2 YDEGEE. This CDR3 is built from 14 residues. The CDR3 bases are TGTGCCAGCACCGTACCAGGGGGAAGTCAGCCCCAGCATTTT. Its protein product is CASTVPGGSQPQHF.

V usage is TRBV5-6 and J usage is TRBJ2-2; 7 bases are shared with TRBD2. J was trimmed by 2 bases and V by 0 bases; bases with no gene match: 7. Germline-derived CDR1 and CDR2 are SGHDT and YYEEEE. The CDR3 contains 17 residues. The CDR3 protein is CASSLVGGGANTGELFF. The CDR3 DNA reads as TGTGCCAGCAGCTTGGTTGGGGGAGGGGCCAACACCGGGGAGCTGTTTTTT.

This clone was found a few times. The rearrangement joins TRBV6-5 to TRBJ1-1, with 8 bases aligning to TRBD1. The V gene end was trimmed by 8 bases and the J gene end by 3 bases; junction bases not matched to a gene: 5. This CDR3 is built from 13 residues. The germline V gene has CDR1 MNHEY and CDR2 SVGAGI. The CDR3 DNA sequence: TGTGCCAGCGGGACAGGTTCCTACACTGAAGCTTTCTTT. Its protein is CASGTGSYTEAFF.

The chain links TRBV29-1 to TRBJ2-1, with 12 bases identical to TRBD2. The V gene's germline CDR1 is SQVTM and CDR2 ANQGSEA. V trimming: 6 bases; J trimming: 0 bases; junction bases outside the gene matches: 6. The length of the CDR3 is 16 residues. Here the CDR3 reads CSVLLAGGRSYNEQFF. As DNA, the CDR3 is TGCAGCGTGCTTCTAGCGGGGGGGCGCTCCTACAATGAGCAGTTCTTC.

This clone has just a few counts. The chain couples TRBV9 to TRBJ1-3, with unresolved D. Trimming pared 0 bases from V and 0 bases from J, leaving 10 bases between. This CDR3 has 16 amino acids. Germline V CDR1 and CDR2: SGDLS, YYNGEE. In DNA, the CDR3 is TGTGCCAGCAGCGTAGACTATAGCGGCTCTGGAAACACCATATATTTT. It encodes CASSVDYSGSGNTIYF.

J is TRBJ2-1 and V is TRBV7-3; 11 nucleotides agree with TRBD2. Germline assignment: CDR1 SGHTA and CDR2 FQGTGA. Trimming at V came to 5 bases and at J to 2 bases, leaving 5 bases not matched to a gene. The CDR3 consists of 16 residues. CDR3 DNA sequence: TGTGCCAGCAGCCCTAGCGGGGGGTTACCCTACAATGAGCAGTTCTTC. It yields the protein CASSPSGGLPYNEQFF. Based on the CDR3 plus reference TRBV7-3 and TRBJ2-1, the full variable domain is GAGVSQTPSNKVTEKGKYVELRCDPISGHTALYWYRQSLGQGPEFLIYFQGTGAADDSGLPNDRFFAVRPEGSVSTLKIQRTERGDSAVYLCASSPSGGLPYNEQFFGPGTRLTVL.

V usage is TRBV30 and J usage is TRBJ1-1; D not certain. Germline CDR1 GTSNPN, CDR2 SVGIG (reference sequence). The V and J ends lost 0 bases and 1 base respectively, with 6 bases between them. The CDR3 covers 13 residues. Here the CDR3 DNA reads TGTGCCTGGAGTGTAGGAGCGAACACTGAAGCTTTCTTT. This gives the protein CAWSVGANTEAFF.

The chain joins TRBV15 to TRBJ2-3; D is undetermined. The CDR3 loop spans 12 amino acids. The V end lost 0 bases, the J end lost 5 bases, and 3 bases lay between the germline ends. Germline assignment: CDR1 LNHNV and CDR2 YYDKDF (reference sequence). This chain's CDR3 is CATSRDRDTQYF. CDR3 sequence (DNA): TGTGCCACCAGCAGAGACCGAGATACGCAGTATTTT.

The rearrangement joins TRBV7-9 to TRBJ1-3; perhaps TRBD1 as D (5 bases). Germline-derived CDR1 and CDR2 are SEHNR and FQNEAQ (reference sequence). The CDR3 loop spans 15 amino acids. Trimming stripped 7 bases from V and 0 bases from J, with 13 bases between. As DNA, the CDR3 is TGTGCCAGCACCAGCCTCAGGGACTCTGGAAACACCATATATTTT. It codes for CASTSLRDSGNTIYF.

The V and J genes are TRBV7-8 and TRBJ2-2, with a possible D match to TRBD2 (6 bases). The germline gives CDR1 SGHVS, CDR2 FQNEAQ. The CDR3 spans 17 residues. Trimming left V 2 bases short and J 0 bases short, with 13 bases between. The CDR3 DNA reads TGTGCCAGCAGCTTACGAGGGCTAGCGACGAACACCGGGGAGCTGTTTTTT. Amino acids: CASSLRGLATNTGELFF.